Below, 17 T cell receptor beta chains from the same sample are listed, as sequenced in a study of control samples from healthy donors and cancer patients. TCRdb's table, derived via immunoSEQ multiplex PCR, lists solely in-frame clones and lacks some. This sample has tens of thousands of clones, with roughly 80% found just once. The sample consisted of PBMCs. The receptors originated from a man aged 65 to 79 with lung cancer.

This clone was recorded once. This rearrangement joins TRBV9 to TRBJ2-2; 8 bases line up with TRBD1. Unmatched junction bases numbered 8, after V lost 2 bases and J lost 2 bases. Germline V gives CDR1 SGDLS, CDR2 YYNGEE. The CDR3 is made up of 17 amino acids. CDR3 protein: CASSVDAGTGNTGELFF. As DNA, the CDR3 is TGTGCCAGCAGCGTCGACGCCGGGACAGGTAACACCGGGGAGCTGTTTTTT. Supplemented by reference TRBV9 and TRBJ2-2, the full variable domain reads DSGVTQTPKHLITATGQRVTLRCSPRSGDLSVYWYQQSLDQGLQFLIQYYNGEERAKGNILERFSAQQFPDLHSELNLSSLELGDSALYFCASSVDAGTGNTGELFFGEGSRLTVL.

The chain has TRBV5-1 and TRBJ2-1; no definite D call. The ends were cut back, 9 bases at V and 4 bases at J, with 17 bases in the middle. This CDR3 spans 14 amino acids. Germline values: CDR1 SGHRS, CDR2 YFSETQ. The CDR3 sequence: CAKESAPVYNEQFF. CDR3 DNA: TGCGCCAAAGAATCGGCCCCGGTTTACAATGAGCAGTTCTTC.

The CDR3 region is CASSMPTTNEKLFF. CDR3 bases: TGTGCCAGTAGTATGCCAACAACTAATGAAAAACTGTTTTTT. The chain joins TRBV19 to TRBJ1-4; no definite D call. Germline V lookup: CDR1 LNHDA, CDR2 SQIVND (reference sequence). Trimming removed 3 bases at V and 0 bases at J, with 5 bases between. The CDR3 is 14 residues long.

This chain links TRBV15 with TRBJ2-7; the match to TRBD1 covers 11 bases. CDR1 and CDR2 from the germline V gene are LNHNV and YYDKDF (reference sequence). The CDR3 loop spans 15 amino acids. With V trimmed by 2 bases and J by 2 bases, 2 bases remained unmatched. The CDR3 is CATSRPGQGAYEQYF. CDR3 coding DNA: TGTGCCACCAGCAGACCGGGACAGGGGGCCTACGAGCAGTACTTC.

The V gene is TRBV11-2, the J gene TRBJ2-2, with D tentatively TRBD1 or TRBD2 (5 bases each). CDR1 and CDR2 from the germline V gene are SGHAT and FQNNGV. Trimming took 5 bases from V and 0 from J, leaving 13 bases between them. The CDR3 spans 16 residues. The CDR3 DNA reads TGTGCCAGCAGCGCCGGGACGTTCGCGAACACCGGGGAGCTGTTTTTT. Translated, it gives CASSAGTFANTGELFF.

DNA for the CDR3: TGTGCCAGCTCACCACCAGGCAAGACACAGGACTACACCGGGGAGCTGTTTTTT. Its translation: CASSPPGKTQDYTGELFF. The chain recombines TRBV18 with TRBJ2-2; D may be TRBD1 or TRBD2 (5 bases each). CDR3 length: 18 residues. In germline, CDR1 is KGHSH, CDR2 LQKENI. The V and J ends lost 0 bases and 3 bases respectively, with 17 bases between them.

This chain uses TRBV3-1 (or the pseudogene TRBV3-2) with TRBJ1-5; D is ambiguous. CDR3 size: 14 residues. The germline V gene has CDR1 LGHDT and CDR2 YNNKEL (reference sequence). Trimming took 5 bases from V and 5 from J, leaving 13 bases between them. The CDR3 DNA is TGTGCCAGCAGCAATAGGGCGGTTCATCAGCCCCAGCATTTT. The encoded protein is CASSNRAVHQPQHF.

This clone has more than one count but fewer than ten. The rearrangement links TRBV3-1 (or the pseudogene TRBV3-2) to TRBJ1-2; D remains ambiguous. The CDR3 loop spans 14 amino acids. The V end lost 1 base, the J end lost 4 bases, and 10 bases lay between the germline ends. Germline V gives CDR1 LGHDT, CDR2 YNNKEL (reference sequence). DNA for the CDR3: TGTGCCAGCAGCCAAGGAGGCCGGACCTATGGCTACACCTTC. Translation: CASSQGGRTYGYTF.

V gene TRBV10-1 combines with J gene TRBJ2-4; D call uncertain. Trimming pared 5 bases from V and 9 bases from J, leaving 11 bases between. This CDR3 comprises 12 residues. The germline V gene encodes CDR1 WNHNN and CDR2 SYGVQD (reference sequence). The CDR3 sequence: CASSIPASIQYF. Written as DNA, the CDR3 is TGCGCCAGCAGTATCCCGGCCAGCATTCAGTACTTC.

V and J are TRBV19 and TRBJ1-2; perhaps TRBD1 as D (5 bases). The CDR3 has 11 residues. Germline loops: CDR1 LNHDA, CDR2 SQIVND (reference sequence). The ends were cut back, 6 bases at V and 13 bases at J, with 15 bases in the middle. The CDR3: CASRGTAIGTF. The CDR3 region has the DNA TGTGCCAGTAGGGGGACGGCCATCGGCACCTTC.

The chain uses TRBV19 and TRBJ2-7, with D tentatively TRBD1 (6 bases). CDR1 is LNHDA, CDR2 SQIVND, per germline (reference sequence). The CDR3 runs to 14 residues. V was trimmed by 5 bases and J by 1 base, leaving 12 bases between them. CDR3 nucleotide sequence: TGTGCCAGTAGTTCCGTCGGACAGTCCTACGAGCAGTACTTC. Encoded protein: CASSSVGQSYEQYF.

This chain links TRBV5-4 with TRBJ2-7, with a weak D call TRBD1 (7 bases). There are 16 residues in the CDR3. Germline loops: CDR1 SGHNT, CDR2 YYREEE (reference sequence). Trimming removed 3 bases at V and 1 base at J, with 17 bases between. This CDR3 reads CASSWGGPGQSYEQYF. As DNA, the CDR3 is TGTGCCAGCAGCTGGGGAGGCCCGGGACAGTCCTACGAGCAGTACTTC.

For this clone: One end of the junction varies from germline; a read error may be responsible. This chain's CDR3 is CASSLSGRPRDYEQYF. The DNA for the CDR3 is TGTGCCAGCAGCTTATCCGGGAGGCCCAGAGACTACGAGCAGTACTTC. The rearrangement links TRBV27 to TRBJ2-7; 7 bases align to TRBD2. The CDR3 extends over 16 amino acids. Germline CDR1 reads MNHEY; CDR2 reads SMNVEV (reference sequence).

The rearrangement links TRBV19 to TRBJ2-1; D could derive from TRBD1 or TRBD2 (5 bases each). V dropped 4 bases and J dropped 6 bases, with 13 bases sitting between them. The CDR3 sequence is 14 residues long. From germline, CDR1 is LNHDA and CDR2 SQIVND (reference sequence). CDR3 DNA sequence: TGTGCCAGTAGTACTACCGGGACCTTCAATGAGCAGTTCTTC. It specifies CASSTTGTFNEQFF.

The V and J genes are TRBV21-1 and TRBJ2-1; the DNA was not used to check the table's D call, TRBD2. TRBV21-1 is a pseudogene segment. This CDR3 region has 14 residues. The CDR3 DNA is TGTGCCAGCCGGTTTAATATCGTTTTCAATGAGCAGTTCTTC. Translated: CASRFNIVFNEQFF.

The chain employs TRBV7-6 and TRBJ1-3; no reliable D call. V was trimmed by 2 bases and J by 0 bases, leaving 5 bases between them. The CDR3 loop spans 14 amino acids. Germline assignment: CDR1 SGHVS and CDR2 FNYEAQ. CDR3 in DNA: TGTGCCAGCAGCTTAAGGGCCTCTGGAAACACCATATATTTT. It encodes CASSLRASGNTIYF.

The CDR3, as DNA: TGTGCCAGCTCACCAATTCCAGGGTGGGTCTTGGAAAAACTGTTTTTT. Its protein is CASSPIPGWVLEKLFF. J is TRBJ1-4 and V is TRBV18; D perhaps matches TRBD1 (5 bases). The CDR3 is 16 residues long. Germline CDR1 reads KGHSH; CDR2 reads LQKENI. V was shortened by 2 bases and J by 8 bases, with 18 bases between the two germline ends. Based on the CDR3 plus reference TRBV18 and TRBJ1-4, the full variable domain is NAGVMQNPRHLVRRRGQEARLRCSPMKGHSHVYWYRQLPEEGLKFMVYLQKENIIDESGMPKERFSAEFPKEGPSILRIQQVVRGDSAAYFCASSPIPGWVLEKLFFGSGTQLSVL.